The clone carrying this T cell receptor beta chain has only a few counts. What it binds is not known. Autoimmune disease history or systemic immunosuppression disqualified patients. The data originate from a study of OX40 agonist ivuxolimab in advanced cancers. Study-wide points: At 0.1 to 3.0 mg/kg and by week 6, clonal expansion occurred in CD4+ and CD8+ blood T cells. Normalized expansion of T-cell clones was also low for some nonresponders.

TCRdb keeps only in-frame clones here, not all; method: immunoSEQ multiplex PCR. The sample holds over 65,000 clones, about nine tenths seen once. Germline V gene lookup returns CDR1 SNHLY and CDR2 FYNNEI. Trimming took off 5 bases at V and 10 bases at J, with 11 bases between the two ends. The CDR3 totals 11 residues. The chain employs TRBV2 and TRBJ1-1; D unclear. The sequence derives from an adult with an advanced solid tumor such as melanoma, head and neck, liver or kidney cancer. The input for sequencing was CD4+ or CD8+ T cells sorted from blood, taken in a trial of the OX40 agonist ivuxolimab. The CDR3 spells CASSSEPRAFF. Here the CDR3 DNA reads TGTGCCAGCAGTTCCGAGCCCAGAGCTTTCTTT.